Listed below are T cell receptor beta chains from one sample, sequenced in a study of T cell repertoires in cytomegalovirus infection. Their antigens are not known. Each CDR3 protein is one row after TCRdb ran MiXCR on the reads. The sample yields roughly 990,000 distinct CDR3 sequences, around 32% seen once. The sequencing used cultured CD8+ T cells from PBMCs, collected from culture after CMV antigen stimulation. These receptors all stem from a human donor in good health (CMV status not recorded). Some clones in this sample may be carry-over from other donors' samples. Each CDR3 is given with its conserved first and last residue. D genes are given only for firm matches. Expanded clones get a size class; other rows say once, few or many, or leave the size out.

clone_size j_call d_call v_call cdr3_aa cdr3_nt
. TRBJ2-5 TRBD2 TRBV5-1 CASSLVGLAGPEEETQYF TGCGCCAGCAGCTTGGTGGGTCTAGCGGGTCCTGAGGAAGAGACCCAGTACTTC
. TRBJ2-4 . TRBV25-1 CASSESRRGAKNIQYF TGTGCCAGCAGTGAATCCCGCAGGGGAGCCAAAAACATTCAGTACTTC
. TRBJ2-7 TRBD1 TRBV6-8 CASSYQGQGSYEQYF TGTGCCAGCAGTTACCAGGGACAGGGTTCCTACGAGCAGTACTTC
few TRBJ1-5 . TRBV6-6 CASSPTSFVGDEPQHF TGTGCCAGCAGCCCTACATCATTTGTGGGAGATGAGCCCCAGCATTTT
. TRBJ1-4 . TRBV28 CASSLVLAATNEKLLF TGTGCCAGCAGTTTAGTACTGGCGGCGACTAATGAAAAACTGTTGTTT
. TRBJ1-1 . TRBV12-3/TRBV12-4 CASSLESGMNTEAFF TGTGCCAGCAGTTTAGAGTCAGGGATGAACACTGAAGCTTTCTTT
. TRBJ1-3 . TRBV7-2 CASSLEGPSGNTIYF TGTGCCAGCAGCTTAGAAGGCCCCTCTGGAAACACCATATATTTT
. TRBJ2-1 . TRBV20-1 CSARRSGTFYNEQFF TGCAGTGCTAGACGATCCGGGACTTTTTACAATGAGCAGTTCTTC
many TRBJ1-4 . TRBV7-8 CASSSMTRKLFF TGTGCCAGCAGCTCCATGACCCGAAAACTGTTTTTT
few TRBJ2-3 . TRBV11-3 CASSGPGWESTDTQYF TGTGCCAGCAGCGGCCCTGGTTGGGAGAGCACAGATACGCAGTATTTT
few TRBJ1-3 . TRBV27 CASSLSSEGPNTIYF TGTGCCAGCAGTTTATCGTCGGAGGGGCCAAACACCATATATTTT
. TRBJ2-5 TRBD1 TRBV7-6 CASSPLARPGQGLGETQYF TGTGCCAGCAGCCCCCTCGCTCGACCGGGACAGGGGCTTGGCGAGACCCAGTACTTC
many TRBJ2-7 . TRBV7-8 CAGGDGGPEQYF TGTGCCGGGGGGGATGGGGGGCCCGAGCAGTACTTC
. TRBJ1-1 . TRBV7-2 CASSLSTWGTEAFF TGTGCCAGCAGCTTATCCACCTGGGGGACTGAAGCTTTCTTT
few TRBJ1-5 . TRBV19 CASSTPLDSSNQPQHF TGTGCCAGTAGTACCCCTCTGGACAGTAGCAATCAGCCCCAGCATTTT
. TRBJ1-2 TRBD1 TRBV4-3 CASSQTGASYTF TGCGCCAGCAGCCAGACAGGGGCTAGCTACACCTTC
many TRBJ2-2 . TRBV12-3/TRBV12-4 CASSLEGGPTGELFF TGTGCCAGCAGTTTGGAGGGGGGGCCCACCGGGGAGCTGTTTTTT
few TRBJ2-1 . TRBV9 CASSVGASDDEQFF TGTGCCAGCAGCGTAGGGGCTAGCGACGATGAGCAGTTCTTC
. TRBJ1-2 . TRBV2 CASSVRAGRSSGYTF TGTGCCAGCAGTGTCCGGGCAGGGAGAAGCTCTGGCTACACCTTC
. TRBJ2-2 TRBD2 TRBV7-2 CASSLPTSGPHTGELFF TGTGCCAGCAGCTTACCGACTAGCGGGCCACACACCGGGGAGCTGTTTTTT
. TRBJ2-3 . TRBV5-1 CASSYGHTQYF TGCGCCAGCAGCTACGGACACACGCAGTATTTT
. TRBJ2-7 . TRBV10-3 CAISEPDRQLSYEQYF TGTGCCATCAGTGAGCCAGACAGGCAACTCTCCTACGAGCAGTACTTC
few TRBJ2-1 . TRBV29-1 CSANPGLQRNEQFF TGCAGCGCTAATCCGGGACTGCAGAGGAATGAGCAGTTCTTC
. TRBJ1-1 . TRBV14 CASSLGTAAEAFF TGTGCCAGCAGCCTCGGGACCGCGGCTGAAGCTTTCTTT
. TRBJ2-2 TRBD2 TRBV7-8 CASSKLAGGPRTGELFF TGTGCCAGCAGCAAACTAGCGGGGGGGCCTCGCACCGGGGAGCTGTTTTTT
few TRBJ2-3 TRBD2 TRBV27 CASKSQAASGGAQYF TGTGCCAGCAAATCCCAAGCGGCTAGCGGGGGTGCGCAGTATTTT
few TRBJ2-1 . TRBV6-1 CASSEAEGSPYNEQFF TGTGCCAGCAGTGAAGCGGAGGGAAGCCCCTACAATGAGCAGTTCTTC
few TRBJ1-4 . TRBV28 CASSLWVATNEKLFF TGTGCCAGCAGTTTGTGGGTAGCAACTAATGAAAAACTGTTTTTT
many TRBJ2-1 TRBD2 TRBV7-9 CASSSTPGLVDYNEQFF TGTGCCAGCAGTTCCACCCCGGGACTAGTGGACTACAATGAGCAGTTCTTC
. TRBJ1-1 . TRBV29-1 CSVTGTNTEAFF TGCAGCGTGACAGGAACGAACACTGAAGCTTTCTTT
. TRBJ2-3 . TRBV12-3/TRBV12-4 CASSLGQHTDTQYF TGTGCCAGCAGTTTAGGGCAGCACACAGATACGCAGTATTTT
many TRBJ2-1 . TRBV6-2/TRBV6-3 CASSYREIRNEQFF TGTGCCAGCAGTTACCGGGAGATCAGGAATGAGCAGTTCTTC
. TRBJ1-2 TRBD1 TRBV5-1 CASSLTGGHPWGYTF TGCGCCAGCAGCTTGACAGGGGGTCACCCCTGGGGCTACACCTTC
. TRBJ2-7 . TRBV6-5 CVSSLTSARGAAYEQYF TGTGTCAGCAGTCTAACCTCGGCCAGGGGGGCCGCCTACGAGCAGTACTTC
few TRBJ2-1 TRBD2 TRBV7-3 CASSLTSGGLHNEQFF TGTGCCAGCAGCTTGACTAGCGGGGGCCTACACAATGAGCAGTTCTTC
many TRBJ2-1 TRBD2 TRBV7-2 CASSFPLADEQFF TGTGCCAGCAGCTTCCCACTAGCGGATGAGCAGTTCTTC
. TRBJ1-1 . TRBV5-1 CASSPWGGGDTEAFF TGCGCCAGCAGCCCGTGGGGGGGGGGAGACACTGAAGCTTTCTTT
. TRBJ2-3 . TRBV19 CASSRQDTQYF TGTGCCAGTAGTAGACAAGATACGCAGTATTTT
few TRBJ1-1 . TRBV6-1 CASSEAWQGNTEAFF TGTGCCAGCAGTGAAGCGTGGCAGGGGAACACTGAAGCTTTCTTT
. TRBJ2-3 . TRBV5-6 CASSRGRDTQCF TGTGCCAGCAGCCGTGGAAGAGATACGCAGTGTTTT
. TRBJ2-4 TRBD1 TRBV7-6 CASSSGQAIAKNIQYF TGTGCCAGCAGCTCGGGACAGGCGATAGCCAAAAACATTCAGTACTTC
. TRBJ2-3 TRBD2 TRBV27 CASSLSGGALDTQYF TGTGCCAGCAGTCTGAGCGGGGGGGCCCTAGATACGCAGTATTTT
few TRBJ2-3 TRBD1 TRBV7-2 CASSPWDRYTDTQYF TGTGCCAGCAGCCCTTGGGACAGATACACAGATACGCAGTATTTT
. TRBJ1-3 . TRBV28 CASSFGDIGNTIYF TGTGCCAGCAGTTTTGGGGACATTGGAAACACCATATATTTT
many TRBJ1-2 . TRBV7-8 CASSLDSEGKWYGYTF TGTGCCAGCAGCTTAGATTCGGAGGGGAAATGGTACGGCTACACCTTC
. TRBJ2-3 TRBD2 TRBV7-3 CASSLRGGPYSTDTQYF TGTGCCAGCAGCTTAAGGGGGGGACCCTATAGCACAGATACGCAGTATTTT
few TRBJ2-3 . TRBV6-1 CASSEAPGAYNTDTQYF TGTGCCAGCAGTGAAGCCCCGGGGGCATACAACACAGATACGCAGTATTTT
few TRBJ2-1 TRBD2 TRBV27 CASSWEGRNEQFF TGTGCCAGCAGTTGGGAGGGACGTAATGAGCAGTTCTTC
few TRBJ2-5 TRBD1 TRBV7-3 CASSFTGGDGETQYF TGTGCCAGCAGCTTTACAGGGGGTGATGGAGAGACCCAGTACTTC